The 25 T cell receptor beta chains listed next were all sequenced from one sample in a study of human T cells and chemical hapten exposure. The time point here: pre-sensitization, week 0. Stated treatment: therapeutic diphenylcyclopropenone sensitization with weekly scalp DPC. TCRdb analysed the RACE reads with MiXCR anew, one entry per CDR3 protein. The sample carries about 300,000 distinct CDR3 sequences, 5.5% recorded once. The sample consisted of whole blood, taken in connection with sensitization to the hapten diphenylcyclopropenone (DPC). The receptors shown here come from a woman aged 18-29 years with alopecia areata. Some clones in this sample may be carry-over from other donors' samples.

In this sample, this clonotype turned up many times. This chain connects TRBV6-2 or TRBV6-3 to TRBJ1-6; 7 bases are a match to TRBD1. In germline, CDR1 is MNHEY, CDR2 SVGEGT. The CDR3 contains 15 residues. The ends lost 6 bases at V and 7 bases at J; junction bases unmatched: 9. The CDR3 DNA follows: TGTGCCAGCAGCCGCAGGGGGTATAGGAATTCACCCCTCCACTTT. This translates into CASSRRGYRNSPLHF.

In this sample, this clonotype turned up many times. As DNA, the CDR3 is TGTGCCAGCAGCTCGACAGGGGTGAATCTATACGGGGCCAACGTCCTGACTTTC. This encodes CASSSTGVNLYGANVLTF. The chain has TRBV6-1 and TRBJ2-6; TRBD1 aligns across 8 bases. Germline CDR1 and CDR2: MNHNS and SASEGT. Trimming took 6 bases from V and 4 from J; bases not matched to a gene: 14. This CDR3 is 18 amino acids long.

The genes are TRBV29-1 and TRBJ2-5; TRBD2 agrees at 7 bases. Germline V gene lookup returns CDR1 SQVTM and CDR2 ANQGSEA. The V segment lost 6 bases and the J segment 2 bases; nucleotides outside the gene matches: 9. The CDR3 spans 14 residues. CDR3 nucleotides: TGCAGCGTCCCCGAGGGAGGGGTACAAGAGACCCAGTACTTC. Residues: CSVPEGGVQETQYF.

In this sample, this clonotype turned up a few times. CDR3: CASSQQGVPYNEQFF. The DNA for the CDR3 is TGTGCCAGCAGCCAGCAAGGGGTTCCCTACAATGAGCAGTTCTTC. The V call is TRBV3-1, the J call TRBJ2-1, with a tentative D call TRBD1 (5 bases). Germline V gene lookup returns CDR1 LGHDT and CDR2 YNNKEL (reference sequence). V lost 3 bases to trimming and J lost 2 bases, with 11 bases between them. The CDR3 covers 15 residues.

For the CDR3, the DNA is TGTGCCAGCTCAACCAAGGCAGAGTACACTGAAGCTTTCTTT. Protein: CASSTKAEYTEAFF. The chain is built from TRBV18 and TRBJ1-1; D is unclear. The CDR3 has 14 residues. The V gene lost 5 bases and the J gene lost 3 bases, with 13 bases spanning the gap. Germline loops: CDR1 KGHSH, CDR2 LQKENI.

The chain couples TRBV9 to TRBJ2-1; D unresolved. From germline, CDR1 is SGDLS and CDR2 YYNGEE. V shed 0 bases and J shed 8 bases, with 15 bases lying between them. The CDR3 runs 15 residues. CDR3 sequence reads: CASSVEDQWSDEQFF. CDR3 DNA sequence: TGTGCCAGCAGCGTAGAGGATCAGTGGAGTGATGAGCAGTTCTTC.

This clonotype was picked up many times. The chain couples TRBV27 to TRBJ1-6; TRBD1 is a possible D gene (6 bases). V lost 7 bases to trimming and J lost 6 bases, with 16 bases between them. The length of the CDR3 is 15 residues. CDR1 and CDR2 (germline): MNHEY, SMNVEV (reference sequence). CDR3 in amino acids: CASMVGTLSNSPLHF. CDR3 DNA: TGTGCCAGCATGGTCGGGACACTAAGTAATTCACCCCTCCACTTT.

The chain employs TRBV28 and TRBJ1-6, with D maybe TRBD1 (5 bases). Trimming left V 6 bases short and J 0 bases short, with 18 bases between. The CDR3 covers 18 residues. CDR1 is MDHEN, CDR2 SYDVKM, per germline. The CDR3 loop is CASSRPGPQSSYNSPLHF. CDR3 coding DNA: TGTGCCAGCAGCCGCCCGGGACCCCAGAGCTCCTATAATTCACCCCTCCACTTT.

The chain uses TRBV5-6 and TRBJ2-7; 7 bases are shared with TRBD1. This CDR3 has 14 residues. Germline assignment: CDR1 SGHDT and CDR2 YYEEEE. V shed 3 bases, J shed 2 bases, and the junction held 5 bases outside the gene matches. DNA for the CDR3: TGTGCCAGCAGCTCTTTGGGACAGACCTACGAGCAGTACTTC. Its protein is CASSSLGQTYEQYF.

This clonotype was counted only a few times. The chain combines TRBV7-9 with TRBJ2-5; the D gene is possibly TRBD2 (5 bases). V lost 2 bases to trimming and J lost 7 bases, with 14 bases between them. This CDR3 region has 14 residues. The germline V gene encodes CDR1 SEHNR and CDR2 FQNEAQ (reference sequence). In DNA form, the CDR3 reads TGTGCCAGCAGCTTAAATCCGGAGGTTACGACCCAGTACTTC. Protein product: CASSLNPEVTTQYF.

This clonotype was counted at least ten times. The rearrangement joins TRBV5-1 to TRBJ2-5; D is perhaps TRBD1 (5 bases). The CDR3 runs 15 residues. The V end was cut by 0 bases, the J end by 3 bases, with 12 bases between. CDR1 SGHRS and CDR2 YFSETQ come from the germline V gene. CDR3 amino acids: CASSLAAGPEETQYF. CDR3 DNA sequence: TGCGCCAGCAGCTTGGCCGCAGGGCCCGAAGAGACCCAGTACTTC. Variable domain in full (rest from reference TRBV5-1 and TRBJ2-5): KAGVTQTPRYLIKTRGQQVTLSCSPISGHRSVSWYQQTPGQGLQFLFEYFSETQRNKGNFPGRFSGRQFSNSRSEMNVSTLELGDSALYLCASSLAAGPEETQYFGPGTRLLVL.

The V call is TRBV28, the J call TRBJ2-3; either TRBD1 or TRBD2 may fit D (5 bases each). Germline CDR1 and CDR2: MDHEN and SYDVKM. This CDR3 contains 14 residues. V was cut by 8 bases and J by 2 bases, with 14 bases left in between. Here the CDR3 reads CASFGGPPTDTQYF. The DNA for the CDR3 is TGTGCCAGCTTTGGGGGACCCCCCACAGATACGCAGTATTTT.

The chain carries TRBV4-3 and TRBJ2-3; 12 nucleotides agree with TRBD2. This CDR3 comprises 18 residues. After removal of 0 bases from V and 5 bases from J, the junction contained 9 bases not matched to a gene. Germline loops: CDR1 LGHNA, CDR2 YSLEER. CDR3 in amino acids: CASSQDKRLAGVRDTQYF. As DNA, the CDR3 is TGCGCCAGCAGCCAAGATAAGAGACTAGCGGGGGTGAGAGATACGCAGTATTTT.

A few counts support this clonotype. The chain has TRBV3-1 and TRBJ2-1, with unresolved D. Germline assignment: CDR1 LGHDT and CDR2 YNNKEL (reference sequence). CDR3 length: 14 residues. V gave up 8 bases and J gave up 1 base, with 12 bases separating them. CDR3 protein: CASSRSESYNEQFF. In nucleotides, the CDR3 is TGTGCCAGCTCGAGGTCGGAATCCTACAATGAGCAGTTCTTC.

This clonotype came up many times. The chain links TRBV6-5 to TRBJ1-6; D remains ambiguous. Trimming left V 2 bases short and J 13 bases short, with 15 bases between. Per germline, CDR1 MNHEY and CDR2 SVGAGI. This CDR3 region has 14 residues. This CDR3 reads CASSYDPGLTPLHF. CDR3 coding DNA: TGTGCCAGCAGTTACGATCCGGGCTTGACGCCCCTCCACTTT.

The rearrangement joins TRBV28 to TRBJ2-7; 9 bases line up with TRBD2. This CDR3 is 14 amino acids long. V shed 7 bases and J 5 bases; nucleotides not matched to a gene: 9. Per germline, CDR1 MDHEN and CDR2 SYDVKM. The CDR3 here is CASNTAGGPHEQYF. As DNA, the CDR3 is TGTGCCAGCAATACAGCGGGGGGCCCCCACGAGCAGTACTTC.

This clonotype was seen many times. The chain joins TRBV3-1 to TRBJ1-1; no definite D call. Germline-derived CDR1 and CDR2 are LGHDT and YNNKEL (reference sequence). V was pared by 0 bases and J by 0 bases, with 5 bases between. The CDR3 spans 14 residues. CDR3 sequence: CASSQEIVNTEAFF. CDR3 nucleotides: TGTGCCAGCAGCCAAGAAATTGTGAACACTGAAGCTTTCTTT.

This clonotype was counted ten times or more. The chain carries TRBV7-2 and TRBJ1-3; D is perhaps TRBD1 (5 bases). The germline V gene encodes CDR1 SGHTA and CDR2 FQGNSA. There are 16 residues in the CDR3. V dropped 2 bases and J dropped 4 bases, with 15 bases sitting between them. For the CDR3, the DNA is TGTGCCAGCAGCTTATTCACAGGCAGCCTGGGAAACACCATATATTTT. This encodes CASSLFTGSLGNTIYF.

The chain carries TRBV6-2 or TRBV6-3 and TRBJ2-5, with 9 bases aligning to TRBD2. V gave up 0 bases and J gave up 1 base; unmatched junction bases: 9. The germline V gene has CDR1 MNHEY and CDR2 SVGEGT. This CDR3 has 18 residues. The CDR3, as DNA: TGTGCCAGCAGTTACTCCCTAGCGGGGAGCCCGGGCCAAGAGACCCAGTACTTC. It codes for CASSYSLAGSPGQETQYF.

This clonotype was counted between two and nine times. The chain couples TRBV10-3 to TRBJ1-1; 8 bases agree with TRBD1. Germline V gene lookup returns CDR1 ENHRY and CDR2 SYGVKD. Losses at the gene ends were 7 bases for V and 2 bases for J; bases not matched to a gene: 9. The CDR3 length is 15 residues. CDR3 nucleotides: TGTGCCATCACCAAAGACAGGGGAATTAACACTGAAGCTTTCTTT. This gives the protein CAITKDRGINTEAFF.

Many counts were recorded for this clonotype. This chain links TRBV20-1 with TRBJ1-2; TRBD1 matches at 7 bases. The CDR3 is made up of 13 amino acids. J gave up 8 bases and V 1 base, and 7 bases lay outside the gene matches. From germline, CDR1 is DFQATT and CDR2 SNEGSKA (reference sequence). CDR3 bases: TGCAGTGCTAGAGCTCAGGGGGTAGGAGGCTACACCTTC. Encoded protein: CSARAQGVGGYTF.

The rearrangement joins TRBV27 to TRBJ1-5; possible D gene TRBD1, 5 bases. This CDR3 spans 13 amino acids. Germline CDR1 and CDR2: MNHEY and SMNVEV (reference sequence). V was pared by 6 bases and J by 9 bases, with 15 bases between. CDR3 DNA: TGTGCCAGCAGCCAGGACACGGTTCGGCCCCAGCATTTT. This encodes CASSQDTVRPQHF.

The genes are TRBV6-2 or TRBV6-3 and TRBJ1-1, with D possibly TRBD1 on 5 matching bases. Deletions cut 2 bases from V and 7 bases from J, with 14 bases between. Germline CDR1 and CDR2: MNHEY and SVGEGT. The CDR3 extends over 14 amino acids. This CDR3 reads CASSYPGSGGEAFF. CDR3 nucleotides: TGTGCCAGCAGTTACCCAGGGAGCGGAGGTGAAGCTTTCTTT.

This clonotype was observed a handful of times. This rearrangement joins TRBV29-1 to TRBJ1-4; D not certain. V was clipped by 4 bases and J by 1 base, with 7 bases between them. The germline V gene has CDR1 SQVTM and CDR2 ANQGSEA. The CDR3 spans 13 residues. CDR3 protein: CSVGEQTNEKLFF. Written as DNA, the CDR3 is TGCAGCGTTGGGGAGCAAACTAATGAAAAACTGTTTTTT.

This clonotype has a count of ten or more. The CDR3 nucleotides are TGTGCCAGCAGCTCCCCGGGTAGCGGGGGGGCCTATGGGCAGTTCTTC. As protein: CASSSPGSGGAYGQFF. V usage is TRBV7-6 and J usage is TRBJ2-1, with TRBD2 matching 11 bases. The CDR3 extends over 16 amino acids. The junction had 14 bases not matched to a gene; V was cut back by 4 bases and J by 12 bases. CDR1 is SGHVS and CDR2 is FNYEAQ in the germline V gene.